The 14 T cell receptor beta chains reported below all come from one sample, sequenced in a study of blood T cell dynamics during melanoma immunotherapy. Time point specified: week 3, after first cycle of checkpoint inhibitor. Sequencing was performed with immunoSEQ multiplex PCR; in TCRdb, only in-frame clones are kept and a portion is missing. The sample records roughly 12,000 clones, roughly 84% being singletons. The input for sequencing was blood, taken from a patient treated with checkpoint blockade. Receptors were obtained from a human donor with melanoma.

The chain employs TRBV19 and TRBJ1-1; 7 nucleotides line up with TRBD1. J lost 2 bases, V lost 5 bases, and 8 bases had no gene match. The germline CDR1 and CDR2 sequences are LNHDA and SQIVND (reference sequence). The CDR3 has 15 amino acids. The CDR3 DNA follows: TGTGCCAGTAGTTCACCGGGACAGCAAAACACTGAAGCTTTCTTT. Translation: CASSSPGQQNTEAFF.

V gene TRBV5-1 combines with J gene TRBJ1-4; 7 bases are a match to TRBD1. CDR3 length: 15 residues. The ends lost 0 bases at V and 8 bases at J; junction bases unmatched: 7. CDR1 is SGHRS, CDR2 YFSETQ, per germline. CDR3 sequence (DNA): TGCGCCAGCAGCTTGGGACAGGGTGGTGGCGAAAAACTGTTTTTT. Protein: CASSLGQGGGEKLFF. The full variable domain, in which reference TRBV5-1 and TRBJ1-4 provide the parts outside the CDR3, is KAGVTQTPRYLIKTRGQQVTLSCSPISGHRSVSWYQQTPGQGLQFLFEYFSETQRNKGNFPGRFSGRQFSNSRSEMNVSTLELGDSALYLCASSLGQGGGEKLFFGSGTQLSVL.

V usage is TRBV4-3 and J usage is TRBJ2-3; 13 bases are a match to TRBD2. Germline V gives CDR1 LGHNA, CDR2 YSLEER. V shed 6 bases, J shed 1 base, and the junction held 4 bases outside the gene matches. The CDR3 consists of 16 residues. CDR3: CASRPGLAGGTDTQYF. The CDR3 nucleotides are TGCGCCAGCAGGCCTGGACTAGCGGGGGGCACAGATACGCAGTATTTT.

This chain joins TRBV9 and TRBJ1-5; 7 bases are shared with TRBD1. The CDR3 length is 14 residues. V shed 9 bases and J 14 bases; nucleotides not matched to a gene: 20. Germline loops: CDR1 SGDLS, CDR2 YYNGEE. In nucleotides, the CDR3 is TGTGCCATCAACCCTGGGAACAGGGGAGAATCAAAGCATTTT. Translation: CAINPGNRGESKHF.

CDR3 bases: TGTGCCAGCAGCCAACAGGGGTACTATGGCTACACCTTC. This codes for CASSQQGYYGYTF. This chain connects TRBV13 to TRBJ1-2; 7 bases are a match to TRBD1. The V and J ends lost 5 bases and 3 bases, in that order; junction bases with no gene match: 3. Germline values: CDR1 PRHDT, CDR2 FYEKMQ (reference sequence). The CDR3 is 13 amino acids.

The chain has TRBV7-9 and TRBJ2-7, with TRBD2 as a possible D gene (5 bases). With 3 bases removed from V and 4 bases from J, the gap between germline ends came to 13 bases. The CDR3 length is 14 residues. CDR1 and CDR2 from the germline V gene are SEHNR and FQNEAQ (reference sequence). The CDR3: CASSLAGVEYEQYF. The CDR3 nucleotides read TGTGCCAGCAGCTTGGCCGGGGTGGAGTACGAGCAGTACTTC.

The chain combines TRBV28 with TRBJ1-2, with D hard to call. V was trimmed by 2 bases and J by 2 bases, leaving 9 bases between them. CDR3 length equals 14 residues. The V gene's germline CDR1 is MDHEN and CDR2 SYDVKM. The CDR3 region is CASSLRTGNYGYTF. Here the CDR3 DNA reads TGTGCCAGCAGTTTAAGAACGGGCAACTATGGCTACACCTTC.

The chain recombines TRBV4-3 with TRBJ1-2; D is ambiguous. V lost 2 bases and J 8 bases, leaving 15 bases between the germline ends. This CDR3 is built from 14 residues. Germline-derived CDR1 and CDR2 are LGHNA and YSLEER. CDR3 sequence (DNA): TGCGCCAGCAGCCAACAAGAGACGGGGAGCGGCTACACCTTC. Its translation: CASSQQETGSGYTF.

In this sample, this clone turned up a few times. The CDR3 reads CASSQVGGPLAYEQYF. In DNA, the CDR3 is TGCGCCAGCAGCCAAGTAGGGGGGCCCTTAGCCTACGAGCAGTACTTC. The V call is TRBV4-1, the J call TRBJ2-7, with D possibly being TRBD1 or TRBD2 (6 bases each). Deletions cut 1 base from V and 2 bases from J, with 15 bases between. The germline gives CDR1 MGHRA, CDR2 YSYEKL. CDR3 length equals 16 residues.

The chain has TRBV5-4 and TRBJ1-2, with TRBD1 matching 9 bases. This CDR3 has 14 residues. The J segment lost 2 bases and the V segment lost 4 bases, leaving 3 bases of the junction unmatched. Germline CDR1 is SGHNT and CDR2 is YYREEE (reference sequence). CDR3 protein: CASSKGQGNYGYTF. The CDR3 nucleotides are TGTGCCAGCAGCAAGGGACAGGGAAACTATGGCTACACCTTC. The full variable domain, its missing parts supplied by reference TRBV5-4 and TRBJ1-2, is ETGVTQSPTHLIKTRGQQVTLRCSSQSGHNTVSWYQQALGQGPQFIFQYYREEENGRGNFPPRFSGLQFPNYSSELNVNALELDDSALYLCASSKGQGNYGYTFGSGTRLTVV.

The J gene is TRBJ1-1, the V gene TRBV9, with D uncertain. From germline, CDR1 is SGDLS and CDR2 YYNGEE. The V end was cut by 0 bases, the J end by 6 bases, with 12 bases between. The CDR3 spans 14 residues. CDR3 sequence (DNA): TGTGCCAGCAGCGTAGGGGATGGCGGGCCTGAAGCTTTCTTT. Translated: CASSVGDGGPEAFF.

CDR3 DNA sequence: TGTGCCAGCACCTCCGGCAGGGACTACGAGCAGTACTTC. This encodes CASTSGRDYEQYF. The chain joins TRBV2 to TRBJ2-7; D is perhaps TRBD1 (5 bases). V lost 7 bases to trimming and J lost 3 bases, with 13 bases between them. Germline V lookup: CDR1 SNHLY, CDR2 FYNNEI. The CDR3 is 13 residues long.

This chain joins TRBV4-3 and TRBJ2-5; 8 bases line up with TRBD1. The DNA end favors TRBJ2-7, so the J call may be wrong. Germline CDR1 and CDR2: LGHNA and YSLEER. The CDR3 totals 18 residues. In DNA, the CDR3 is TGCGCCAGCAGCCTATCAAGGTCCGGGACAGGAAGCTCCTACGAGCAGTACTTC. This codes for CASSLSRSGTGSSYEQYF.

This chain links TRBV4-3 with TRBJ1-1; possible D gene TRBD1, 5 bases. CDR3 length equals 13 residues. CDR1 is LGHNA, CDR2 YSLEER, per germline. The germline V and J ends were trimmed by 1 base and 10 bases, with 13 bases remaining between them. CDR3 in DNA: TGCGCCAGCAGCCAAGGGGGGTGGAGGGGAGCTTTCTTT. Translated, it gives CASSQGGWRGAFF.